This T cell receptor (beta chain) comes out of a study of blood T cell repertoires in COVID-19. Assay: immunoSEQ multiplex PCR; the TCRdb copy retains only in-frame clones and omits some. The table has over 200,000 clones, 85% to 90% seen once; the top ten hold less than 15%. The V and J ends lost 5 bases and 2 bases, in that order; junction bases with no gene match: 7. Germline CDR1 reads LNHDA; CDR2 reads SQIVND (reference sequence). The CDR3 spans 15 residues. This chain joins TRBV19 and TRBJ1-2; the match to TRBD1 covers 8 bases. Sequencing used PBMCs or T cells enriched from blood (not recorded which). This sequence was found in a young man who had been exposed to COVID-19. Here the CDR3 reads CASSLGQEANYGYTF. The CDR3 region has the DNA TGTGCCAGTAGTTTGGGACAGGAAGCAAACTATGGCTACACCTTC.